This TCR beta chain was recovered during a study of tumor-infiltrating lymphocytes in primary liver carcinoma. Study overall: Tumor lesions were T1-T3 N0M0 and spanned about 4 to 11 cm. Productive TCRbeta read yields ran from roughly 3.8 to 7.5 million per sample and were similar between tissues.

Unsorted whole blood served as the source of blood RNA, and germline DNA was extracted as well. Findings of the study overall: Tumors and blood were compared for top-250-clone fraction, and tumors had the significantly higher value (p = 0.039).

A word on this clonotype: What it recognizes is unknown.

A constant-region primer served to make TCR beta cDNA from about 0.45 ug total RNA. Three-round nested multiplex PCR performed with slightly modified ARM-PCR produced the TCR beta libraries. One entry per CDR3 protein results from TCRdb running MiXCR on the multiplex PCR reads. This table has 300,000 to 400,000 distinct CDR3 sequences, less than 70% appearing once. The sequenced sample was peripheral blood. This TCR came from a man in his forties or fifties with primary liver carcinoma and hepatitis B virus infection.

The CDR3 here is CASSPGSHLYEQYF. CDR3 nucleotides: TGTGCCAGCAGTCCCGGTAGCCACCTCTACGAGCAGTACTTC. The genes are TRBV12-3 or TRBV12-4 and TRBJ2-7; D is ambiguous. The CDR3 spans 14 residues. The germline V and J ends were trimmed by 5 bases and 3 bases, with 14 bases remaining between them.